The 30 T cell receptor beta chains reported below all come from one sample, sequenced in a study of post-analysis software for immune sequencing data. Study-level points and caveats: TRBV segments more frequent in patients than in controls numbered a few and included TRBV5-6, TRBV5-1 and TRBV20-1.

The antigens of these receptors remain unknown. Each TCR beta cDNA library carried unique molecular identifiers. MiXCR, run by TCRdb on the PCR reads, gives a single entry per CDR3 protein. The sample carries 450,000 or so distinct CDR3 sequences, roughly 45% recorded once. The sequenced sample was blood. The receptors shown here come from a girl aged 5-17 years with multiple sclerosis.

V usage is TRBV4-2 and J usage is TRBJ1-4, with D possibly TRBD1 on 5 matching bases. The CDR3 runs 14 residues. Germline V CDR1 and CDR2: LGHNA, YNFKEQ. The germline V and J ends were trimmed by 1 base and 8 bases, with 11 bases remaining between them. CDR3 DNA: TGTGCCAGCAGCCAAGGGGGACGGGAGGAAAAACTGTTTTTT. Translating it yields CASSQGGREEKLFF.

This clonotype was recorded a few times. The J gene is TRBJ2-1, the V gene TRBV27, with D perhaps given as TRBD1 or TRBD2 (5 bases each). The V and J ends lost 4 bases and 0 bases respectively, with 13 bases between them. Germline lookup yields CDR1 MNHEY and CDR2 SMNVEV (reference sequence). The CDR3 is 16 residues long. DNA of the CDR3: TGTGCCAGCAGTTCCTGGACTGGGGGCTCCTACAATGAGCAGTTCTTC. This sequence encodes CASSSWTGGSYNEQFF.

With respect to this clonotype: An end of the junction does not agree with germline; a read error may underlie this. The chain uses TRBV5-1 and TRBJ2-7, with 7 positions matching TRBD1. This CDR3 has 14 residues. Germline CDR1 SGHRS, CDR2 YFSETQ. The CDR3 bases are TGCGCCGGCAGCTCTGGGGGACAGACCTACGAGCAGTACTTC. This translates into CAGSSGGQTYEQYF.

V and J are TRBV6-5 and TRBJ2-7; 14 bases agree with TRBD2. With V trimmed by 4 bases and J by 3 bases, 5 bases remained unmatched. CDR3 length equals 16 residues. Germline CDR1 and CDR2: MNHEY and SVGAGI. The chain's CDR3 is CASSSRTSGRIYEQYF. CDR3 DNA sequence: TGTGCCAGCAGTTCCCGGACTAGCGGGAGGATCTACGAGCAGTACTTC.

V and J are TRBV7-9 and TRBJ2-7; D gene ambiguous. Germline values: CDR1 SEHNR, CDR2 FQNEAQ (reference sequence). The CDR3 contains 13 residues. Trimming cost V 5 bases and J 0 bases, with 8 bases left between them. CDR3 DNA sequence: TGTGCCAGCAGCCCTGACAACTCCTACGAGCAGTACTTC. It yields the protein CASSPDNSYEQYF. The entire variable domain, with the rest obtained from reference TRBV7-9 and TRBJ2-7, is as follows: DTGVSQNPRHKITKRGQNVTFRCDPISEHNRLYWYRQTLGQGPEFLTYFQNEAQLEKSRLLSDRFSAERPKGSFSTLEIQRTEQGDSAMYLCASSPDNSYEQYFGPGTRLTVT.

This clonotype was picked up many times. The chain joins TRBV27 to TRBJ1-5, with a weak D call TRBD1 (5 bases). From germline, CDR1 is MNHEY and CDR2 SMNVEV (reference sequence). The CDR3 is made up of 16 amino acids. V was trimmed by 1 base and J by 4 bases, leaving 14 bases between them. The CDR3 sequence is CASSLFRGERNQPQHF. The CDR3 DNA sequence: TGTGCCAGCAGTTTATTTCGGGGGGAGAGAAATCAGCCCCAGCATTTT.

This clonotype has at least ten counts. CDR3 bases: TGCAGTGACCCTCCGTCAGATACGCAGTATTTT. This gives the protein CSDPPSDTQYF. The V gene is TRBV20-1, the J gene TRBJ2-3; no clear D gene. Trimming pared 7 bases from V and 4 bases from J, leaving 9 bases between. This CDR3 is built from 11 residues. Germline assignment: CDR1 DFQATT and CDR2 SNEGSKA (reference sequence).

The rearrangement links TRBV7-2 to TRBJ2-7; the D gene is possibly TRBD1 (6 bases). CDR1 is SGHTA and CDR2 is FQGNSA in the germline V gene. This CDR3 comprises 15 residues. The germline V and J ends were trimmed by 1 base and 3 bases, with 13 bases remaining between them. CDR3 sequence: CASSLVGGQGYEQYF. CDR3 nucleotides: TGTGCCAGCAGCTTAGTTGGGGGCCAGGGCTACGAGCAGTACTTC.

Only a few counts were recorded for this clonotype. The CDR3 spells CAPGGQDIQYF. The CDR3 nucleotides are TGTGCCCCCGGGGGTCAGGACATTCAGTACTTC. The chain employs TRBV10-3 and TRBJ2-4; D is possibly TRBD2 (6 bases). Germline V gene lookup returns CDR1 ENHRY and CDR2 SYGVKD. Deletions cut 11 bases from V and 8 bases from J, with 13 bases between. CDR3 length: 11 residues.

The sample holds a few counts of this clonotype. The chain employs TRBV10-3 and TRBJ2-5; either TRBD1 or TRBD2 may fit D (5 bases each). Germline CDR1 is ENHRY and CDR2 is SYGVKD. V dropped 4 bases and J dropped 5 bases, with 14 bases sitting between them. This CDR3 is 14 amino acids long. DNA for the CDR3: TGTGCCATCAGTGGAGGGGACCCGAGCGAGACCCAGTACTTC. It is translated as CAISGGDPSETQYF.

This chain joins TRBV11-1 and TRBJ1-2; 8 nucleotides line up with TRBD1. CDR1 is SGHAT and CDR2 is FQDESV in the germline V gene (reference sequence). The CDR3 consists of 16 residues. Trimming took 5 bases from V and 2 from J; bases not matched to a gene: 10. This CDR3 reads CASSRTRTGRNYGYTF. As DNA, the CDR3 is TGTGCCAGCAGCCGAACCCGGACAGGGAGGAACTATGGCTACACCTTC.

This clonotype has more than one count but fewer than ten. This chain connects TRBV7-9 to TRBJ2-5, with D perhaps TRBD1 or TRBD2 (5 bases each). Germline CDR1 SEHNR, CDR2 FQNEAQ (reference sequence). The V end lost 7 bases, the J end lost 4 bases, and 31 bases lay between the germline ends. There are 19 residues in the CDR3. The CDR3 spells CASTREAFWGSPSAETQYF. The CDR3 coding sequence is TGTGCCAGCACCCGAGAGGCTTTTTGGGGGAGTCCTTCCGCAGAGACCCAGTACTTC.

Here the CDR3 reads CATSRDGGLGEWNEQFF. The CDR3 nucleotides read TGTGCCACCAGCAGAGATGGAGGCCTCGGGGAATGGAATGAGCAGTTCTTC. The chain is built from TRBV15 and TRBJ2-1; TRBD2 might be the D (5 bases). Trimming cost V 0 bases and J 7 bases, with 19 bases left between them. The CDR3 contains 17 residues. Germline CDR1 is LNHNV and CDR2 is YYDKDF (reference sequence).

The chain has TRBV12-3 or TRBV12-4 and TRBJ2-7; D uncertain. V lost 5 bases to trimming and J lost 0 bases, with 5 bases between them. The CDR3 consists of 12 residues. Here the CDR3 reads CASSKSSYEQYF. In DNA, the CDR3 is TGTGCCAGCAGTAAAAGCTCCTACGAGCAGTACTTC.

This chain uses TRBV12-3 or TRBV12-4 with TRBJ1-4; 7 bases are a match to TRBD1. The CDR3 contains 14 residues. J was trimmed by 7 bases and V by 5 bases; bases with no gene match: 7. The CDR3 DNA follows: TGTGCCAGCAGTAACGGGACAGCAACTGAAAAACTGTTTTTT. Protein product: CASSNGTATEKLFF.

Concerning this clonotype itself: A junction boundary mismatches the germline segment, possibly from a read error. The chain links TRBV12-3 or TRBV12-4 to TRBJ2-1; no clear D gene. CDR3 size: 15 residues. DNA for the CDR3: TGTGCCAACAGTTTAGCCCGGCCAGGAAGGGATGAGCAGTTCTTC. Protein product: CANSLARPGRDEQFF.

The V and J genes are TRBV3-1 and TRBJ2-7; 8 bases are shared with TRBD2. CDR3 length: 15 amino acids. Losses at the gene ends were 7 bases for V and 0 bases for J; bases not matched to a gene: 8. CDR1 and CDR2 (germline): LGHDT, YNNKEL (reference sequence). The CDR3 region is CASTRRLANSYEQYF. In DNA form, the CDR3 reads TGTGCCAGCACCCGACGACTAGCGAACTCCTACGAGCAGTACTTC.

V gene TRBV12-3 or TRBV12-4 combines with J gene TRBJ2-4; 7 bases map to TRBD2. The CDR3 spans 21 residues. V lost 6 bases to trimming and J lost 1 base; unmatched junction nucleotides: 24. This CDR3 reads CASSTSNRLAGRWLAKNIQYF. In DNA, the CDR3 is TGTGCCAGCAGCACTTCAAACCGACTAGCTGGGAGATGGTTGGCCAAAAACATTCAGTACTTC.

Turning to this clonotype: At one boundary the junction diverges from the germline segment, which might be a read error. The rearrangement links TRBV6-6 to TRBJ2-1; 8 bases align to TRBD2. Germline CDR1 MNHNY, CDR2 SVGAGI (reference sequence). The CDR3 loop spans 16 amino acids. The CDR3 spells CASSYSKLADTNEQFF. DNA of the CDR3: TGCGCCAGCAGTTACTCAAAACTAGCGGATACAAATGAGCAGTTCTTC.

The V call is TRBV7-9, the J call TRBJ1-5, with D perhaps TRBD1 (5 bases). The germline V and J ends were trimmed by 1 base and 3 bases, with 7 bases remaining between them. The germline V gene encodes CDR1 SEHNR and CDR2 FQNEAQ (reference sequence). The CDR3 contains 14 residues. This chain's CDR3 is CASSLETANQPQHF. The CDR3 region has the DNA TGTGCCAGCAGCTTAGAGACAGCCAATCAGCCCCAGCATTTT.

This clonotype turned up a few times. The chain joins TRBV29-1 to TRBJ2-1; 10 bases match TRBD2. With V trimmed by 6 bases and J by 2 bases, 13 bases remained unmatched. This CDR3 comprises 17 residues. CDR1 is SQVTM, CDR2 ANQGSEA, per germline. CDR3 sequence reads: CSVALLKREGAYNEQFF. As DNA, the CDR3 is TGCAGCGTCGCCCTACTCAAGCGGGAGGGCGCCTACAATGAGCAGTTCTTC.

The chain joins TRBV5-1 to TRBJ2-7; possibly TRBD2 for D (7 bases). This CDR3 has 13 residues. The V and J ends lost 0 bases and 9 bases respectively, with 13 bases between them. Germline V gives CDR1 SGHRS, CDR2 YFSETQ. The CDR3 here is CASSLATGRVQYF. The DNA of the CDR3 is TGCGCCAGCAGCTTGGCCACAGGGAGGGTGCAGTACTTC.

This clonotype was recorded a few times. The chain links TRBV6-2 or TRBV6-3 to TRBJ2-1; 11 nucleotides agree with TRBD2. Germline V gene data show CDR1 as MNHEY and CDR2 as SVGEGT. CDR3 length: 13 amino acids. The CDR3 DNA is TGTTCATCCGGGACTAGCGGTTACAATGAGCAGTTCTTC. Its protein product is CSSGTSGYNEQFF.

The V call is TRBV9, the J call TRBJ2-3; D is uncertain. Trimming cost V 7 bases and J 2 bases, with 11 bases left between them. Germline CDR1 and CDR2: SGDLS and YYNGEE. There are 13 residues in the CDR3. The CDR3 loop is CASGPPSTDTQYF. In DNA, the CDR3 is TGTGCCAGCGGTCCACCATCCACAGATACGCAGTATTTT.

This chain connects TRBV29-1 to TRBJ2-1; TRBD2 matches at 8 bases. The CDR3 length is 13 residues. Germline CDR1 reads SQVTM; CDR2 reads ANQGSEA. With V trimmed by 4 bases and J by 4 bases, 3 bases remained unmatched. CDR3 residues: CSVVERGYNEQFF. CDR3 in DNA: TGCAGCGTTGTGGAGCGGGGGTACAATGAGCAGTTCTTC.

This clonotype was seen a few times. The V and J genes are TRBV20-1 and TRBJ2-1, with D possibly being TRBD1 (6 bases). This CDR3 contains 15 residues. Germline lookup yields CDR1 DFQATT and CDR2 SNEGSKA (reference sequence). Trimming removed 5 bases from V and 0 bases from J, with 14 bases in between. The CDR3 nucleotides read TGCAGTGCTGAAATTGGACAGAGCTCCTACAATGAGCAGTTCTTC. This gives the protein CSAEIGQSSYNEQFF.

This clonotype has just one count. The chain joins TRBV10-1 to TRBJ1-1; 9 bases match TRBD1. Germline CDR1 and CDR2: WNHNN and SYGVQD (reference sequence). V shed 2 bases, J shed 4 bases, and the junction held 2 bases outside the gene matches. CDR3 length: 14 amino acids. The CDR3 region is CASSEGQGITEAFF. The CDR3 bases are TGCGCCAGCAGTGAGGGACAGGGGATCACTGAAGCTTTCTTT.

The chain carries TRBV12-3 or TRBV12-4 and TRBJ2-1, with TRBD2 matching 11 bases. The trim removed 0 bases at V and 13 bases at J, leaving 2 bases unmatched. CDR3 length: 13 amino acids. This chain's CDR3 is CASSLASGREQFF. DNA for the CDR3: TGTGCCAGCAGTTTAGCTAGCGGGAGGGAACAGTTCTTC.

This chain links TRBV20-1 with TRBJ2-1; 8 positions agree with TRBD2. Germline V gene data show CDR1 as DFQATT and CDR2 as SNEGSKA (reference sequence). Trimming at V came to 2 bases and at J to 0 bases, leaving 6 bases not matched to a gene. This CDR3 contains 16 residues. CDR3 sequence (DNA): TGCAGTGCTAGACAACTAGCGGATAGCTCCTACAATGAGCAGTTCTTC. It encodes CSARQLADSSYNEQFF.

The gene calls are TRBV28 and TRBJ1-1; the D gene is possibly TRBD1 (5 bases). Germline values: CDR1 MDHEN, CDR2 SYDVKM. This CDR3 comprises 13 residues. Trimming pared 5 bases from V and 6 bases from J, leaving 13 bases between. Here the CDR3 reads CASSLQWGSEAFF. In DNA, the CDR3 is TGTGCCAGCAGTCTTCAATGGGGGTCTGAAGCTTTCTTT.